This paragraph covers one T cell receptor (beta chain) sequence. What it binds is unknown. This entry belongs to a study of identical twins. Using its own MiXCR run on the 5' RACE reads, TCRdb lists one record per CDR3 protein. The sample includes 1.5 million or so distinct CDR3 sequences, around 29% of them seen just once. V dropped 3 bases and J dropped 5 bases, with 13 bases sitting between them. Per the germline V gene, CDR1 is DFQATT and CDR2 is SNEGSKA (reference sequence). This CDR3 is 13 amino acids long. Study-level findings and limits: It was out-of-frame TCR alpha sharing in monozygotic twins that models underestimated.

The TCR comes from a newborn girl in good health. Specimen: cord blood. This chain uses TRBV20-1 with TRBJ1-2; D is uncertain. Written as DNA, the CDR3 is TGCAGTGCTAGGAGACGGCCTGAGTATGGCTACACCTTC. Translating it yields CSARRRPEYGYTF.